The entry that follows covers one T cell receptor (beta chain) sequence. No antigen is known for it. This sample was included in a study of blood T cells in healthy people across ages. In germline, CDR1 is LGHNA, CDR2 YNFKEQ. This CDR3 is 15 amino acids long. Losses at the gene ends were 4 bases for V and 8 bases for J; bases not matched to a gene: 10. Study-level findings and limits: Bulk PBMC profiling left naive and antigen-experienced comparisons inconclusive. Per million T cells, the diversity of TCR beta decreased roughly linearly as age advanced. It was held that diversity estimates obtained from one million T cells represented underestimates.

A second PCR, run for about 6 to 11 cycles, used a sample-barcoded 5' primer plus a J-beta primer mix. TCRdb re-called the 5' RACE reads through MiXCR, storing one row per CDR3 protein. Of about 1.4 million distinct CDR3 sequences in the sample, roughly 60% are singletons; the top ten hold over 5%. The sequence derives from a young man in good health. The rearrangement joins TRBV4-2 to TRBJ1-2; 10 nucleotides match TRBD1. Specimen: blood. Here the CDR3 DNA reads TGTGCCAGCAGCCGTCGGAGGGGACAGGGGTACGGCTACACCTTC. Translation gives CASSRRRGQGYGYTF.